These T cell receptor beta chains were read from a single sample in a study of vaccination and CD4 T cells after COVID-19. Their recognized antigens are unknown. TCRdb fed the PCR reads into MiXCR, producing one record per CDR3 protein. The sample contains approximately 11,000 distinct CDR3 sequences, approximately 61% of which appear only once. Sequenced: CD4+ T cells from blood, cultured in vitro. These TCRs come from a human donor who had recovered from COVID-19. CDR3s include the opening cysteine and the closing phenylalanine or tryptophan. D genes are given only for firm matches. Rows give clone size only sometimes, using once, few, many, or a class for an expanded clone.

CDR3 DNA: TGCAGTGCCATTGGGACAGGTTTAGTGATTAGAGAGACCCAGTACTTC
CDR3 protein: CSAIGTGLVIRETQYF
J gene: TRBJ2-5
D gene: TRBD1
clone size: NA
V gene: TRBV20-1

CDR3 DNA: TGTGCCAGTAAGAAACAAGCTAACTATGGCTACACCTTC
CDR3 protein: CASKKQANYGYTF
J gene: TRBJ1-2
D gene: NA
clone size: NA
V gene: TRBV28

CDR3 DNA: TGTGCCTGGCGAGCCGGGACCGGGCAGATATACCTCCACTTT
CDR3 protein: CAWRAGTGQIYLHF
J gene: TRBJ1-6
D gene: NA
clone size: NA
V gene: TRBV30

CDR3 DNA: TGTGCCAGCAGCCAAACAGGAATGAACACTGAAGCTTTCTTT
CDR3 protein: CASSQTGMNTEAFF
J gene: TRBJ1-1
D gene: NA
clone size: once
V gene: TRBV12-3/TRBV12-4

CDR3 DNA: TGTGCCATCAGTGAACGGTCTCAGGGTGGGGACAATGAGCAGTTCTTC
CDR3 protein: CAISERSQGGDNEQFF
J gene: TRBJ2-1
D gene: NA
clone size: NA
V gene: TRBV10-3

CDR3 DNA: TGCAGTGCTGGCACTAGCGGGGCAGATACGCAGTATTTT
CDR3 protein: CSAGTSGADTQYF
J gene: TRBJ2-3
D gene: TRBD2
clone size: NA
V gene: TRBV20-1

CDR3 DNA: TGCAGTGCTAGAGATGGAGGGACTAGCGGGAGGAATGAGCAGTTCTTC
CDR3 protein: CSARDGGTSGRNEQFF
J gene: TRBJ2-1
D gene: TRBD2
clone size: NA
V gene: TRBV20-1

CDR3 DNA: TGCAGTGCTTTGGGTTGGAATCAGCCCCAGCATTTT
CDR3 protein: CSALGWNQPQHF
J gene: TRBJ1-5
D gene: NA
clone size: NA
V gene: TRBV20-1

CDR3 DNA: TGTGCCAGCAGGTCACAGGGGACGTCGAACACTGAAGCTTTCTTT
CDR3 protein: CASRSQGTSNTEAFF
J gene: TRBJ1-1
D gene: TRBD1
clone size: NA
V gene: TRBV7-2

CDR3 DNA: TGTGCCAGCAGCCCGCAGGGTAAAGAGACCCAGTACTTC
CDR3 protein: CASSPQGKETQYF
J gene: TRBJ2-5
D gene: NA
clone size: NA
V gene: TRBV7-3

CDR3 DNA: TGCAGTGCTCCAACTCGACGCGGGAGATCAGATACGCAGTATTTT
CDR3 protein: CSAPTRRGRSDTQYF
J gene: TRBJ2-3
D gene: TRBD2
clone size: NA
V gene: TRBV20-1

CDR3 DNA: TGTGCCAGCAGCGCTGCCGGGGAGACCCAGTACTTC
CDR3 protein: CASSAAGETQYF
J gene: TRBJ2-5
D gene: NA
clone size: NA
V gene: TRBV7-2

CDR3 DNA: TGTGCCAGCAGGGACCGCCAACGACTGACGATCCAAGAGACCCAGTACTTC
CDR3 protein: CASRDRQRLTIQETQYF
J gene: TRBJ2-5
D gene: NA
clone size: NA
V gene: TRBV6-1

CDR3 DNA: TGCAGTGCCGAACAGGGGTTTCAGGAGACCCAGTACTTC
CDR3 protein: CSAEQGFQETQYF
J gene: TRBJ2-5
D gene: TRBD1
clone size: few
V gene: TRBV20-1

CDR3 DNA: TGTGCCATCAGGGACTCGGGCAGCGGGGAGCTGTTTTTT
CDR3 protein: CAIRDSGSGELFF
J gene: TRBJ2-2
D gene: NA
clone size: NA
V gene: TRBV10-3